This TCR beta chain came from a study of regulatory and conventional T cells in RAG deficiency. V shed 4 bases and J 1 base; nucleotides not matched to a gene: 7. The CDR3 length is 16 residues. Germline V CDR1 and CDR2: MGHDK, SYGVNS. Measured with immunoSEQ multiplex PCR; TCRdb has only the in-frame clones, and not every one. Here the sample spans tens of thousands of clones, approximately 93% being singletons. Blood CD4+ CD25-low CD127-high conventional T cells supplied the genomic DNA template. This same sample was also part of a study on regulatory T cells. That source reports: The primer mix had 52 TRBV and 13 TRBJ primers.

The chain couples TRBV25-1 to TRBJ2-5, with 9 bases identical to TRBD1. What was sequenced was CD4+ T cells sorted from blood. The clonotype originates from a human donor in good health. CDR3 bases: TGTGCCAGCAGTGTACCCGGGACAGGGCCCCAAGAGACCCAGTACTTC. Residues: CASSVPGTGPQETQYF.